These 8 T cell receptor beta chains came from one sample sequenced in a study of cytomegalovirus exposure and HLA in healthy donors. PCR involved 60 Vbeta and 13 Jbeta primers. Sequencing was performed with immunoSEQ multiplex PCR; in TCRdb, only in-frame clones are kept and a portion is missing. Among about 110,000 clones listed, around 75% were seen once. The sequenced material came from PBMCs. Receptors were obtained from a woman aged 25-40 years in good health and CMV-seronegative.

The chain links TRBV28 to TRBJ2-7; TRBD2 agrees at 8 bases. Germline values: CDR1 MDHEN, CDR2 SYDVKM. The junction had 6 bases not matched to a gene; V was cut back by 6 bases and J by 5 bases. The CDR3 is 13 residues long. Written as DNA, the CDR3 is TGTGCCAGCAGGGGTCCGGGGGGGGACGAGCAGTACTTC. Protein product: CASRGPGGDEQYF.

This clone was counted a single time. The chain recombines TRBV6-1 with TRBJ1-1; a possible D gene is TRBD1 (6 bases). Germline assignment: CDR1 MNHNS and CDR2 SASEGT. There are 13 residues in the CDR3. V lost 7 bases and J lost 9, with 18 bases in between. In nucleotides, the CDR3 is TGTGCCAGCACTGTTGCGGGGGCCAAAAAAGCTTTCTTT. Protein product: CASTVAGAKKAFF.

The chain uses TRBV6-1 and TRBJ2-3, with a weak D call TRBD1 (6 bases). Germline assignment: CDR1 MNHNS and CDR2 SASEGT. There are 14 residues in the CDR3. Trimming shortened V by 8 bases and J by 1 base, and 13 bases separated the two germline ends. The CDR3 loop reads CASGEQGGTDTQYF. CDR3 DNA: TGTGCCAGCGGGGAACAGGGAGGCACAGATACGCAGTATTTT.

The V and J genes are TRBV5-6 and TRBJ1-1; D is unresolved. The germline V gene has CDR1 SGHDT and CDR2 YYEEEE. V gave up 0 bases and J gave up 0 bases, with 9 bases separating them. This CDR3 has 15 residues. CDR3 sequence (DNA): TGTGCCAGCAGCTTGGTAAATTCCCTGAACACTGAAGCTTTCTTT. It specifies CASSLVNSLNTEAFF.

This rearrangement joins TRBV7-9 to TRBJ1-1; D might be TRBD1 (5 bases). This CDR3 region has 14 residues. V lost 1 base and J lost 1, with 7 bases in between. Germline-derived CDR1 and CDR2 are SEHNR and FQNEAQ (reference sequence). The CDR3 sequence is CASSLGQPNTEAFF. CDR3 DNA sequence: TGTGCCAGCAGCTTAGGACAGCCGAACACTGAAGCTTTCTTT.

This clone appeared a few times. This chain links TRBV4-1 with TRBJ1-5; D gene ambiguous. The length of the CDR3 is 14 residues. The germline CDR1 and CDR2 sequences are MGHRA and YSYEKL. Trimming took 1 base from V and 2 from J, leaving 6 bases between them. In nucleotides, the CDR3 is TGCGCCAGCAGCCAAGGGGCAGGCAATCAGCCCCAGCATTTT. As protein: CASSQGAGNQPQHF.

A remark on this clone: Other DNA sequences from this sample encode an identical CDR3 as well. The V gene is TRBV5-1, the J gene TRBJ2-5; 9 bases line up with TRBD2. Germline values: CDR1 SGHRS, CDR2 YFSETQ. The ends lost 0 bases at V and 3 bases at J; junction bases unmatched: 3. The CDR3 loop spans 15 amino acids. The CDR3 nucleotides read TGCGCCAGCAGCTTGGCGGGACTAGCAGAAGAGACCCAGTACTTC. The encoded protein is CASSLAGLAEETQYF. Supplemented by reference TRBV5-1 and TRBJ2-5, the full variable domain reads KAGVTQTPRYLIKTRGQQVTLSCSPISGHRSVSWYQQTPGQGLQFLFEYFSETQRNKGNFPGRFSGRQFSNSRSEMNVSTLELGDSALYLCASSLAGLAEETQYFGPGTRLLVL.

The chain carries TRBV11-2 and TRBJ1-2, with D unresolved. V was shortened by 3 bases and J by 7 bases, with 9 bases between the two germline ends. Germline V CDR1 and CDR2: SGHAT, FQNNGV. The CDR3 consists of 12 residues. CDR3 nucleotides: TGTGCCAGCAGCTTTAGTCTTAGTGGCTACACCTTC. It encodes CASSFSLSGYTF.